The T cell receptor (beta chain) described here comes from a study of T cell changes during pregnancy in multiple sclerosis. The assay was immunoSEQ multiplex PCR, and TCRdb's table has in-frame clones only and misses some. Of around 63,000 clones in the sample, about 92% were seen once. The CDR3 runs to 16 residues. V was pared by 4 bases and J by 3 bases, with 6 bases of the junction left unmatched. Germline values: CDR1 SEHNR, CDR2 FQNEAQ (reference sequence). The chain has TRBV7-9 and TRBJ1-1; 12 bases match TRBD1. The receptor comes from a female donor in good health, enrolled as a control in a pregnancy study. This specimen consisted of CD8+ T cells from peripheral blood mononuclear cells, obtained in the third trimester of pregnancy. As DNA, the CDR3 is TGTGCCAGCAGCTCCGGGACAGGGGGCCGAGACACTGAAGCTTTCTTT. This codes for CASSSGTGGRDTEAFF.